This T cell receptor beta chain is from a study of blood T cells in healthy people across ages. In this sample, this clonotype turned up a few times. Its specificity is unknown. A sample-barcoded 5' primer and a J-beta primer mix were used in a second PCR of about 7 to 12 cycles. Every single cDNA molecule received a tag from a template-switch adaptor with 12 random nucleotides. TCRdb independently ran MiXCR on the 5' RACE reads; one entry per CDR3 protein. The table lists hundreds of thousands of distinct CDR3 sequences, approximately 21% of them singletons. Study results and caveats: Diversity was estimated from one million T cells, and these estimates were considered underestimates. Older age coincided with a roughly linear decline in TCR beta diversity per million T cells.

The source material was blood. The receptor was isolated from a man in his 70s in good health.

The DNA for the CDR3 is TGTGCCAGCAGCTTAGGAGGGGAAGTGGAGTACTTC. It is translated as CASSLGGEVEYF. The V gene is TRBV5-6, the J gene TRBJ2-5, with D possibly matching TRBD2 (6 bases). The CDR3 sequence is 12 residues long. The germline V gene encodes CDR1 SGHDT and CDR2 YYEEEE. Between the trimmed V and J ends, which lost 2 bases and 12 bases, there was a span of 14 bases. The full variable domain, completed using reference TRBV5-6 and TRBJ2-5, is DAGVTQSPTHLIKTRGQQVTLRCSPKSGHDTVSWYQQALGQGPQFIFQYYEEEERQRGNFPDRFSGHQFPNYSSELNVNALLLGDSALYLCASSLGGEVEYFGPGTRLLVL.